These 3 T cell receptor beta chains originate from one sample sequenced in a study of blood T cells in healthy people across ages. A J-beta primer mix and a sample-barcoded 5' primer were used in a second PCR of roughly 6 to 11 cycles. TCRdb itself ran the 5' RACE reads through MiXCR, one entry per CDR3 protein. The sample has about 730,000 distinct CDR3 sequences; around 46% are singletons. Sequencing input: blood. All receptors come from a woman aged 60-70 years in good health.

V is TRBV6-5 and J is TRBJ2-1, with 11 bases identical to TRBD2. The CDR3 is 16 residues long. The junction had 5 bases not matched to a gene; V was cut back by 6 bases and J by 1 base. CDR1 MNHEY and CDR2 SVGAGI come from the germline V gene. CDR3 in amino acids: CASRLTSGGSYNEQFF. In DNA, the CDR3 is TGTGCCAGCAGACTTACTAGCGGGGGTTCCTACAATGAGCAGTTCTTC.

The chain combines TRBV30 with TRBJ1-5; possibly TRBD1 for D (5 bases). CDR3 length: 15 amino acids. The germline CDR1 and CDR2 sequences are GTSNPN and SVGIG (reference sequence). V shed 2 bases and J shed 4 bases, with 15 bases lying between them. CDR3 region: CAWSIHGTSNQPQHF. The CDR3 DNA reads TGTGCCTGGAGTATCCACGGGACCTCTAATCAGCCCCAGCATTTT.

CDR3 bases: TGCGCCAGCAGCTCCGAGAACCCCTATGGCTACACCTTC. It is translated as CASSSENPYGYTF. This chain connects TRBV5-1 to TRBJ1-2, with D hard to call. Germline V CDR1 and CDR2: SGHRS, YFSETQ. V was shortened by 3 bases and J by 4 bases, with 10 bases between the two germline ends. The CDR3 extends over 13 amino acids.